These T cell receptor beta chains were read from a single sample in a study of tissue T cells after allogeneic stem cell transplantation. Libraries were prepared by immunoSEQ multiplex PCR; TCRdb keeps only in-frame clonotypes and omits some of them. The sample shows about 26,000 clones, under 95% of them seen only once. The sample here was blood, taken before transplantation. These receptors all come from a male donor older than 55 who later had graft-versus-host disease after an allogeneic stem cell transplant. Both conserved end residues are part of each CDR3. The order of the fields is D gene, J gene, clone size, V gene, CDR3 DNA, CDR3 protein. The D gene is left open where the match is weak. Only part of the rows carry a size: once, few, many, or a class if the clone is expanded.

D gene: .
J gene: TRBJ1-2
clone size: .
V gene: TRBV18
CDR3 DNA: TGTGCCAGCTCACCCTCCGGGGGAAAGAACTATGGCTACACCTTC
CDR3 protein: CASSPSGGKNYGYTF

D gene: .
J gene: TRBJ2-1
clone size: few
V gene: TRBV19
CDR3 DNA: TGTGCCAGTAGTATAGTCGGGACGGAACAGTTCTTC
CDR3 protein: CASSIVGTEQFF

D gene: TRBD2
J gene: TRBJ2-1
clone size: once
V gene: TRBV28
CDR3 DNA: TGTGCCACCGCGGCTGGCGGGAGTTACAATGAGCAGTTCTTC
CDR3 protein: CATAAGGSYNEQFF

D gene: TRBD1
J gene: TRBJ1-2
clone size: .
V gene: TRBV7-9
CDR3 DNA: TGTGCCAGCAGCCGCCCCGGGACAGGGGGTGAGCAGGGCTACACCTTC
CDR3 protein: CASSRPGTGGEQGYTF

D gene: .
J gene: TRBJ2-4
clone size: once
V gene: TRBV6-5
CDR3 DNA: TGTGCCAGCAGGAAACAGCTCAAAAACATTCAGTACTTC
CDR3 protein: CASRKQLKNIQYF

D gene: .
J gene: TRBJ2-7
clone size: .
V gene: TRBV28
CDR3 DNA: TGTGCCAGCAGCCCGGTTAGGGACGAGCAGTACTTC
CDR3 protein: CASSPVRDEQYF

D gene: TRBD2
J gene: TRBJ2-2
clone size: .
V gene: TRBV11-3
CDR3 DNA: TGTGCCAGCAGCTTAACGGGAGCGGGGATCACCGGGGAGCTGTTTTTT
CDR3 protein: CASSLTGAGITGELFF

D gene: .
J gene: TRBJ2-1
clone size: .
V gene: TRBV18
CDR3 DNA: TGTGCCAGCTCACCACCTGTTCGGCGTGGTAGCTCCTACAATGAGCAGTTCTTC
CDR3 protein: CASSPPVRRGSSYNEQFF

D gene: .
J gene: TRBJ2-7
clone size: .
V gene: TRBV2
CDR3 DNA: TGTGCCAGCAAATCCACAAGCGGACCCTACGAGCAGTACTTC
CDR3 protein: CASKSTSGPYEQYF

D gene: TRBD2
J gene: TRBJ2-7
clone size: .
V gene: TRBV4-1
CDR3 DNA: TGCGCCAGCAGCCAAGATCTGGGGGGGAACGAGCAGTACTTC
CDR3 protein: CASSQDLGGNEQYF

D gene: .
J gene: TRBJ1-5
clone size: .
V gene: TRBV6-2/TRBV6-3
CDR3 DNA: TGTGCCAGCAGTACACTGGGAAAGCCCCAGCATTTT
CDR3 protein: CASSTLGKPQHF

D gene: .
J gene: TRBJ1-4
clone size: .
V gene: TRBV7-2
CDR3 DNA: TGTGCCAGCAGCCCCAAGCCATCGGGCTTTGGAGAAAAACTGTTTTTT
CDR3 protein: CASSPKPSGFGEKLFF

D gene: TRBD1
J gene: TRBJ2-1
clone size: .
V gene: TRBV15
CDR3 DNA: TGTGCCACCAGCAGAACTCCCGGGACAGCGAATGAGCAGTTCTTC
CDR3 protein: CATSRTPGTANEQFF

D gene: TRBD2
J gene: TRBJ2-3
clone size: .
V gene: TRBV5-1
CDR3 DNA: TGCGCCAGCAGCCTCCTGGGGAGGGCGACAGATACGCAGTATTTT
CDR3 protein: CASSLLGRATDTQYF

D gene: .
J gene: TRBJ1-1
clone size: .
V gene: TRBV12-5
CDR3 DNA: TGTGCTAGTGGTTTGGACGGCTGGACTGAAGCTTTCTTT
CDR3 protein: CASGLDGWTEAFF

D gene: TRBD1
J gene: TRBJ2-3
clone size: .
V gene: TRBV6-5
CDR3 DNA: TGTGCCAGCAGTCCGGGACAGGGTACCCCAGATACGCAGTATTTT
CDR3 protein: CASSPGQGTPDTQYF

D gene: .
J gene: TRBJ2-7
clone size: .
V gene: TRBV5-6
CDR3 DNA: TGTGCCAGCAGGGCTGTGGGGGGACGGTCGGGTGAGCAGTACTTC
CDR3 protein: CASRAVGGRSGEQYF

D gene: .
J gene: TRBJ1-1
clone size: .
V gene: TRBV9
CDR3 DNA: TGTGCCAGCAGCGTAGAGGTCGGAGGTGCTTTCTTT
CDR3 protein: CASSVEVGGAFF

D gene: TRBD1
J gene: TRBJ1-4
clone size: .
V gene: TRBV10-1
CDR3 DNA: TGCGCCAGCAGCGGCGGACAGGGGGCCGGTGAAAAACTGTTTTTT
CDR3 protein: CASSGGQGAGEKLFF

D gene: .
J gene: TRBJ2-7
clone size: once
V gene: TRBV30
CDR3 DNA: TGTGCCTGGAGGGGGGGTAGCGTAATACTCTCCTACGAGCAGTACTTC
CDR3 protein: CAWRGGSVILSYEQYF

D gene: TRBD1
J gene: TRBJ1-6
clone size: .
V gene: TRBV2
CDR3 DNA: TGTGCCAGCAGTGGGCCGGGACAGGGCAATTCACCCCTCCACTTT
CDR3 protein: CASSGPGQGNSPLHF

D gene: TRBD1
J gene: TRBJ1-1
clone size: .
V gene: TRBV29-1
CDR3 DNA: TGCAGCGTTGGCAATGGACAGGGAGTCACTGAAGCTTTCTTT
CDR3 protein: CSVGNGQGVTEAFF

D gene: TRBD2
J gene: TRBJ2-7
clone size: .
V gene: TRBV7-2
CDR3 DNA: TGTGCCAGCAGCTTAGCTGGAGGCGGGAGCTGGTACGAGCAGTACTTC
CDR3 protein: CASSLAGGGSWYEQYF

D gene: .
J gene: TRBJ2-7
clone size: .
V gene: TRBV10-1
CDR3 DNA: TGCGCCCGACCGGTGGGGGCGGCCGCGACCTCCTACGAGCAGTACTTC
CDR3 protein: CARPVGAAATSYEQYF

D gene: TRBD2
J gene: TRBJ2-2
clone size: .
V gene: TRBV15
CDR3 DNA: TGTGCCACCAGGAAATTAGCGGGAGTTAGCACCGGGGAGCTGTTTTTT
CDR3 protein: CATRKLAGVSTGELFF

D gene: .
J gene: TRBJ2-5
clone size: .
V gene: TRBV5-1
CDR3 DNA: TGCGCCAGCAGCTCGACAGGCCAAGAGACCCAGTACTTC
CDR3 protein: CASSSTGQETQYF

D gene: TRBD2
J gene: TRBJ2-7
clone size: .
V gene: TRBV6-2/TRBV6-3
CDR3 DNA: TGTGCCAGCAGTTATATAGCGGGAGGCGCCTACGAGCAGTACTTC
CDR3 protein: CASSYIAGGAYEQYF